Sequencing of this T cell receptor beta chain was carried out in a study of molecular identifiers for immune sequencing clone quantification. Based on a CD8+CD4-CCR7+CD45RA+ profile, naive CD8 T cells were sorted. V was cut by 7 bases and J by 1 base, with 11 bases left in between. Germline values: CDR1 DFQATT, CDR2 SNEGSKA (reference sequence). The CDR3 extends over 13 amino acids. This clonotype was observed a few times. Its antigen is as yet unknown. TCRdb recomputed calls from the PCR reads with MiXCR, one row per CDR3 protein. The data hold about 100,000 distinct CDR3 sequences, with 30% to 35% observed a single time. The study's findings and limits: Clones with over 20 RNA copies captured over 98% of effector molecules but under 1% of naive ones. Reports indicate spiked Jurkat TCR RNA from one cell could be found among roughly 930,000 naive cells. Molecules of identical TCR sharing a barcode could underestimate highly expanded clone sizes.

The TCR originated in a human donor in good health. Some libraries in this study had Jurkat cell RNA spiked in. V gene TRBV20-1 combines with J gene TRBJ1-3; D call uncertain. Sequencing input: naive CD8+ T cells from blood, with Jurkat cell RNA spiked in. The subset was: FACS-sorted CD8+CD4-CCR7+CD45RA+ naive T cells. CDR3 sequence (DNA): TGCAGTGTGCTCGTCGGGTCTGGAAACACCATATATTTT. Translated: CSVLVGSGNTIYF.